This T cell receptor beta chain was identified during a study of tissue T cells after allogeneic stem cell transplantation. Germline CDR1 LGHNT, CDR2 FRNRAP. This CDR3 has 15 residues. V trimming: 2 bases; J trimming: 6 bases; junction bases outside the gene matches: 6. Comments on this clone: Its antigen remains unknown.

Survey-depth TCRbeta CDR3 sequencing reported V/J genes and productive frequencies. Data came from immunoSEQ multiplex PCR; TCRdb stores just in-frame clones and leaves some out. The sample carries about 4,700 clones, around 61% recorded once. Study outcomes and limitations: Across patients, clones rarely overlapped, yet motif clusters were shared tissue-specifically. Only a limited share of tissue TCRs appeared in blood or spleen. This small cohort was clinically heterogeneous, and sampling depth was a limitation.

Sample: left colon tissue, taken at autopsy. The chain joins TRBV12-5 to TRBJ2-5; 10 bases agree with TRBD2. This clonotype originated in a male donor older than 55 with lung cancer. The CDR3 spells CASGLPTTSGKTQYF. The CDR3 DNA reads as TGTGCTAGTGGTTTGCCGACCACTAGCGGGAAGACCCAGTACTTC.